These T cell receptor beta chains were read from a single sample in a study of CD8+ T cells in alopecia areata. Sequencing was performed with immunoSEQ multiplex PCR; in TCRdb, only in-frame clones are kept and a portion is missing. The sample lists some 180,000 clones, 63% occurring once. The sequencing here drew on CD4+ T cells sorted from blood, taken at week 0. These receptors all stem from a human donor with alopecia areata. CDR3s include the opening cysteine and the closing phenylalanine or tryptophan. D genes are given only for firm matches. A clone size is listed for some rows: how often the clone was seen (once, few, many), or a class if it is expanded.

j_gene	v_gene	d_gene	abundance	CDR3nt	CDR3aa
TRBJ1-2	TRBV7-8	TRBD1	-	TGTGCCAGCAGCTTAGCTCCAGGGGGGTTGAACTATGGCTACACCTTC	CASSLAPGGLNYGYTF
TRBJ2-3	TRBV10-3	-	-	TGTGCCATCAGGCCTAAGGTGACAGATACGCAGTATTTT	CAIRPKVTDTQYF
TRBJ2-1	TRBV14	-	many	TGTGCCAGCAGCCAAGAAATCCTAGCGCGATACAATGAGCAGTTCTTC	CASSQEILARYNEQFF
TRBJ2-7	TRBV29-1	-	-	TGCAGCGGCCGTGCTGGTGTGGAGTCGTATGAGCAGTACTTC	CSGRAGVESYEQYF
TRBJ2-5	TRBV5-1	-	-	TGCGCCAGCAGCGGGGGTGGCAGCACCCAGAGGGAGACCCAGTACTTC	CASSGGGSTQRETQYF
TRBJ2-5	TRBV27	-	-	TGTGCCAGCTCTTTACTAGCTAGGCAAGAGACCCAGTACTTC	CASSLLARQETQYF
TRBJ1-1	TRBV30	-	once	TGTGCCTGGAGTGTAATTTTGGGGAACACTGAAGCTTTCTTT	CAWSVILGNTEAFF
TRBJ1-2	TRBV29-1	-	-	TGCAGCGATGAAGACAACTATGGCTACACCTTC	CSDEDNYGYTF
TRBJ2-5	TRBV7-6	-	-	TGTGCCAGCACCCCGGCGGTAGGAACCGGAGAGACCCAGTACTTC	CASTPAVGTGETQYF
TRBJ1-6	TRBV10-3	-	-	TGTGCCATCAGTGATCCCTCAGACAGGATGGTGGATTCACCCCTCCACTTT	CAISDPSDRMVDSPLHF
TRBJ1-1	TRBV30	TRBD1	-	TGTGCCTGGAGTGCCTGGACAGGGAACACTGAAGCTTTCTTT	CAWSAWTGNTEAFF
TRBJ2-1	TRBV1	-	few	TGCACCAGCAGCCCCGAACTAGCGGGGGGAACAAACAATGAGCAGTTCTTC	CTSSPELAGGTNNEQFF
TRBJ1-2	TRBV30	-	-	TGTGCCTGGAAAGAGGACTATGGCTACACCTTC	CAWKEDYGYTF
TRBJ1-5	TRBV29-1	TRBD1	once	TGCAGCGTTGCCAGGGGGGGCAATCAGCCCCAGCATTTT	CSVARGGNQPQHF
TRBJ1-1	TRBV29-1	TRBD1	-	TGCAGCGTTGTCCGGACAGGCAACACTGAAGCTTTCTTT	CSVVRTGNTEAFF
TRBJ1-1	TRBV29-1	-	-	TGCAGCGTCCCGACCGGTGGACCCTTGAATACTGAAGCTTTCTTT	CSVPTGGPLNTEAFF
TRBJ2-3	TRBV4-3	TRBD2	-	TGCGCCAGCAGCCAAGATAGAGGGACTAGGCTTAAATCCCGGACAGATACGCAGTATTTT	CASSQDRGTRLKSRTDTQYF
TRBJ2-1	TRBV19	-	-	TGTGCCAGTAGTATAGTAAGGTTACTCCAAGGGAATGAGCAGTTCTTC	CASSIVRLLQGNEQFF
TRBJ2-2	TRBV15	-	-	TGTGCCACCAGCAGAGAAACGACAGCCTTATCGAACACCGGGGAGCTGTTTTTT	CATSRETTALSNTGELFF
TRBJ2-7	TRBV20-1	-	-	TGCAGTGCTAGTCTCGTTAACGAGCAGTACTTC	CSASLVNEQYF
TRBJ2-7	TRBV4-3	TRBD2	once	TGCGCCAGCAGCCAACTAGCGGGGCTGCCTACCTACGAGCAGTACTTC	CASSQLAGLPTYEQYF
TRBJ1-1	TRBV27	-	few	TGTGCCAGCAGTTTTGCCGGTGGTGAAGCTTTCTTT	CASSFAGGEAFF
TRBJ2-2	TRBV30	TRBD1	-	TGTGCCTGGAACTTACAGGGGTGGGAGGAGCTGTTTTTT	CAWNLQGWEELFF